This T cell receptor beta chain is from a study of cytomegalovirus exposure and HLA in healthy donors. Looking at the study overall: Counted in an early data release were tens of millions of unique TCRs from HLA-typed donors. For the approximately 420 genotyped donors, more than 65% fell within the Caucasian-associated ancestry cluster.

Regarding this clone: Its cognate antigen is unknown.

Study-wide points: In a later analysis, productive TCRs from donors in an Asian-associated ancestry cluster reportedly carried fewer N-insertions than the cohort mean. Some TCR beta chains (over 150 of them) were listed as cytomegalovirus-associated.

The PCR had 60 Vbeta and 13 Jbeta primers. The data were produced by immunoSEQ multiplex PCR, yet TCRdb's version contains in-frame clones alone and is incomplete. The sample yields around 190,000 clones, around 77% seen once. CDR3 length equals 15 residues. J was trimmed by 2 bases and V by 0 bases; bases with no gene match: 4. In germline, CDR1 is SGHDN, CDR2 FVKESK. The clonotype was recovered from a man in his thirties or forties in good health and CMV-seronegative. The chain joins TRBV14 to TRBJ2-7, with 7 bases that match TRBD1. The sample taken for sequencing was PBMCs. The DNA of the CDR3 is TGTGCCAGCAGCCAAGAAAGGGACAGTACCTACGAGCAGTACTTC. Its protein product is CASSQERDSTYEQYF.